One sample yielded the 20 T cell receptor beta chains listed below, sequenced in a study of blood T cells in healthy people across ages. Alongside a J-beta primer mix, a sample-barcoded 5' primer served in a second PCR lasting roughly 7 to 12 cycles. TCRdb fed the 5' RACE reads into MiXCR, producing one record per CDR3 protein. Seen here are hundreds of thousands of distinct CDR3 sequences, 58% observed once, and the top ten hold around 20%. Sequencing was carried out using blood. All receptors come from a young man in good health.

For the CDR3, the DNA is TGTGCCAGCAGCTTGACGTTCCTCACAGGGGTGGCGGACAATGAGCAGTTCTTC. The encoded protein is CASSLTFLTGVADNEQFF. This chain uses TRBV5-5 with TRBJ2-1; 7 bases align to TRBD1. This CDR3 is 18 amino acids long. The germline V gene encodes CDR1 SGHKS and CDR2 YYEKEE (reference sequence). V shed 1 base, J shed 5 bases, and the junction held 15 bases outside the gene matches.

The V and J genes are TRBV6-6 and TRBJ2-4; D gene unclear. CDR3 size: 13 residues. The V end was cut by 5 bases, the J end by 7 bases, with 12 bases between. Germline CDR1 reads MNHNY; CDR2 reads SVGAGI (reference sequence). CDR3 DNA sequence: TGTGCCAGCAGTACCAGTGTAGTGAACATTCAGTACTTC. The encoded protein is CASSTSVVNIQYF.

V and J are TRBV29-1 and TRBJ2-5; 11 positions agree with TRBD2. This CDR3 spans 15 amino acids. Per the germline V gene, CDR1 is SQVTM and CDR2 is ANQGSEA. V was pared by 1 base and J by 5 bases, with 6 bases of the junction left unmatched. The CDR3 region is CSVEGPGTSGETQYF. The CDR3 DNA follows: TGCAGCGTTGAAGGGCCCGGGACTAGCGGCGAGACCCAGTACTTC.

V is TRBV18 and J is TRBJ2-4; the D gene is possibly TRBD1 (6 bases). From germline, CDR1 is KGHSH and CDR2 LQKENI. The CDR3 is 16 residues long. Trimming pared 3 bases from V and 2 bases from J, leaving 14 bases between. The CDR3 protein is CASSPMAGASKNIQYF. The CDR3 nucleotides read TGTGCCAGCTCACCGATGGCAGGGGCTTCCAAAAACATTCAGTACTTC.

The chain uses TRBV7-2 and TRBJ1-6, with 7 bases aligning to TRBD1. In germline, CDR1 is SGHTA, CDR2 FQGNSA. The V and J ends lost 5 bases and 4 bases, in that order; junction bases with no gene match: 2. The CDR3 extends over 14 amino acids. The CDR3 here is CASSRGQYNSPLHF. The CDR3 DNA reads as TGTGCCAGCAGCCGGGGACAGTATAATTCACCCCTCCACTTT. Variable domain in full (rest from reference TRBV7-2 and TRBJ1-6): GAGVSQSPSNKVTEKGKDVELRCDPISGHTALYWYRQSLGQGLEFLIYFQGNSAPDKSGLPSDRFSAERTGGSVSTLTIQRTQQEDSAVYLCASSRGQYNSPLHFGNGTRLTVT.

The rearrangement uses TRBV18 and TRBJ2-4; 8 bases are shared with TRBD2. Germline CDR1 KGHSH, CDR2 LQKENI. The trim removed 3 bases at V and 1 base at J, leaving 14 bases unmatched. The CDR3 is 19 residues long. CDR3 coding DNA: TGTGCCAGCTCACCCCTCGGGAGGGTCGGAGGATCGGCCAAAAACATTCAGTACTTC. Its protein is CASSPLGRVGGSAKNIQYF.

As to this clonotype: This CDR3 fails to terminate in the conserved phenylalanine or tryptophan, so it likely reflects a read error. The chain joins TRBV3-1 to TRBJ2-7; unclear D gene. V was clipped by 0 bases and J by 7 bases, with 4 bases between them. Germline CDR1 is LGHDT and CDR2 is YNNKEL (reference sequence). The CDR3 runs to 11 residues. The CDR3 spells CASSQDWEQYS. The CDR3 DNA reads as TGTGCCAGCAGCCAAGACTGGGAGCAGTACTCC.

The CDR3 loop is CASCQPALQETQYF. CDR3 coding DNA: TGTGCCAGCTGCCAGCCGGCCCTGCAAGAGACCCAGTACTTC. This rearrangement joins TRBV6-2 or TRBV6-3 to TRBJ2-5; D call uncertain. Germline V lookup: CDR1 MNHEY, CDR2 SVGEGT. The V end was cut by 8 bases, the J end by 2 bases, with 15 bases between. The CDR3 is 14 amino acids.

This sequence joins TRBV28 and TRBJ2-7, with D tentatively TRBD1 (6 bases). Germline loops: CDR1 MDHEN, CDR2 SYDVKM. The CDR3 is made up of 12 amino acids. The V end lost 6 bases, the J end lost 3 bases, and 9 bases lay between the germline ends. CDR3 loop: CASRGAHYEQYF. For the CDR3, the DNA is TGTGCCAGCAGGGGGGCTCACTACGAGCAGTACTTC.

This clonotype occurred once. J is TRBJ1-2 and V is TRBV27, with unresolved D. The CDR3 extends over 15 amino acids. V gave up 6 bases and J gave up 2 bases, with 16 bases separating them. Germline CDR1 and CDR2: MNHEY and SMNVEV (reference sequence). CDR3 residues: CASRRAQDRNYGYTF. CDR3 in DNA: TGTGCCAGCAGACGCGCTCAGGACCGAAACTATGGCTACACCTTC.

The chain is built from TRBV29-1 and TRBJ2-5; TRBD2 agrees at 7 bases. With 2 bases clipped from V and 11 bases from J, the junction kept 14 bases outside the gene matches. This CDR3 is built from 14 residues. Germline-derived CDR1 and CDR2 are SQVTM and ANQGSEA. In DNA, the CDR3 is TGCAGCGTTGAAATAGGCGGGAGTCCCATCCCGCAGTACTTC. Its translation is CSVEIGGSPIPQYF.

The J gene is TRBJ2-7, the V gene TRBV10-3; 8 nucleotides line up with TRBD1. Germline loops: CDR1 ENHRY, CDR2 SYGVKD. V was pared by 4 bases and J by 0 bases, with 8 bases of the junction left unmatched. This CDR3 is built from 16 residues. The CDR3 here is CAISVSGTGGSYEQYF. CDR3 bases: TGTGCCATCAGTGTCTCCGGGACAGGAGGCTCCTACGAGCAGTACTTC.

This clonotype was counted between two and nine times. The V call is TRBV2, the J call TRBJ1-2; D gene ambiguous. Germline lookup yields CDR1 SNHLY and CDR2 FYNNEI. CDR3 size: 14 residues. The ends were cut back, 2 bases at V and 2 bases at J, with 9 bases in the middle. This CDR3 reads CASSEWAANYGYTF. The DNA of the CDR3 is TGTGCCAGCAGTGAATGGGCTGCAAACTATGGCTACACCTTC.

On this clonotype itself: A much more abundant neighbour one base away suggests this may be a read error. V usage is TRBV29-1 and J usage is TRBJ2-7; 10 nucleotides align to TRBD1. Germline V gene sequence: CDR1 SQVTM, CDR2 ANQGSEA. J lost 7 bases, V lost 4 bases, and 4 bases had no gene match. This CDR3 comprises 12 residues. CDR3 region: CSVGQGANEQYF. The DNA of the CDR3 is TGCAGCGTTGGACAGGGGGCAAATGAGCAGTACTTC.

The chain is built from TRBV19 and TRBJ2-7, with 8 bases fitting TRBD2. The ends lost 3 bases at V and 4 bases at J; junction bases unmatched: 5. The length of the CDR3 is 14 residues. Germline V gene lookup returns CDR1 LNHDA and CDR2 SQIVND (reference sequence). The CDR3 sequence is CASSIRTSSYEQYF. The CDR3 DNA sequence: TGTGCCAGTAGTATCCGGACTAGCAGTTACGAGCAGTACTTC. Full variable domain (remainder filled in from reference TRBV19 and TRBJ2-7): DGGITQSPKYLFRKEGQNVTLSCEQNLNHDAMYWYRQDPGQGLRLIYYSQIVNDFQKGDIAEGYSVSREKKESFPLTVTSAQKNPTAFYLCASSIRTSSYEQYFGPGTRLTVT.

V is TRBV20-1 and J is TRBJ2-1; 7 bases are shared with TRBD1. CDR1 and CDR2 (germline): DFQATT, SNEGSKA (reference sequence). V lost 6 bases and J lost 12; bases outside the gene matches: 8. The CDR3 runs to 11 residues. The CDR3 region is CSAWTGPGQFF. Written as DNA, the CDR3 is TGCAGTGCGTGGACAGGCCCGGGGCAGTTCTTC.

The gene calls are TRBV15 and TRBJ2-3, with TRBD2 as a possible D gene (5 bases). The CDR3 contains 15 residues. Germline V lookup: CDR1 LNHNV, CDR2 YYDKDF (reference sequence). Trimming took off 2 bases at V and 4 bases at J, with 13 bases between the two ends. The CDR3 reads CATSRMREMADTQYF. CDR3 in DNA: TGTGCCACCAGCAGAATGAGGGAAATGGCAGATACGCAGTATTTT. The full variable domain, completed using reference TRBV15 and TRBJ2-3, is DAMVIQNPRYQVTQFGKPVTLSCSQTLNHNVMYWYQQKSSQAPKLLFHYYDKDFNNEADTPDNFQSRRPNTSFCFLDIRSPGLGDTAMYLCATSRMREMADTQYFGPGTRLTVL.

The J gene is TRBJ2-5, the V gene TRBV6-5; 7 bases are a match to TRBD2. With V trimmed by 5 bases and J by 3 bases, 12 bases remained unmatched. The germline CDR1 and CDR2 sequences are MNHEY and SVGAGI. The CDR3 is 16 amino acids. CDR3 nucleotides: TGTGCCAGCAGTCAAAGCCCCCGCCGGGGGGAAGAGACCCAGTACTTC. This gives the protein CASSQSPRRGEETQYF.

The CDR3 spells CASSQDPGSGETQYF. The CDR3 bases are TGTGCCAGCAGCCAAGATCCGGGCTCTGGTGAGACCCAGTACTTC. The J gene is TRBJ2-7, the V gene TRBV4-2; D uncertain. The DNA matches TRBJ2-5 better at its end, which makes the J call doubtful. Germline V CDR1 and CDR2: LGHNA, YNFKEQ. This CDR3 is 15 amino acids long.

The V gene is TRBV4-3, the J gene TRBJ2-5, with TRBD2 matching over 8 bases. The CDR3 extends over 17 amino acids. V lost 1 base and J lost 1; bases outside the gene matches: 8. Per germline, CDR1 LGHNA and CDR2 YSLEER. The CDR3 DNA sequence: TGCGCCAGCAGCCAAGGCAGGGCGGGAGGACTCCAAGAGACCCAGTACTTC. Encoded protein: CASSQGRAGGLQETQYF.